Presented here are 12 T cell receptor beta chains from one specimen sequenced in a study of T cells after yellow fever vaccination. Each CDR3 protein gets one entry after TCRdb re-called the 5' RACE reads with MiXCR. The table lists 250,000 to 400,000 distinct CDR3 sequences, roughly 4.3% of them singletons. Here the sequenced sample was PBMCs, taken 5 days after the yellow fever booster vaccination. These receptors came from a man younger than 30 who received the YFV17D yellow fever vaccine.

V usage is TRBV7-2 and J usage is TRBJ1-6; the D gene is possibly TRBD1 (5 bases). Germline-derived CDR1 and CDR2 are SGHTA and FQGNSA. The CDR3 spans 15 residues. V was pared by 6 bases and J by 6 bases, with 15 bases between. The CDR3 nucleotides are TGTGCCAGCAGTATAACCGGGACGGGTAATTCACCCCTCCACTTT. This encodes CASSITGTGNSPLHF.

This clonotype appeared many times. CDR3 bases: TGCAGTGCTAGACCACAGAACACTGAAGCTTTCTTT. Amino acids: CSARPQNTEAFF. The rearrangement links TRBV20-1 to TRBJ1-1; D gene unclear. The CDR3 has 12 amino acids. V was cut by 2 bases and J by 1 base, with 5 bases left in between. Germline-derived CDR1 and CDR2 are DFQATT and SNEGSKA (reference sequence).

The genes are TRBV7-9 and TRBJ2-7; 7 bases agree with TRBD2. Germline V lookup: CDR1 SEHNR, CDR2 FQNEAQ (reference sequence). J was trimmed by 3 bases and V by 5 bases; bases with no gene match: 4. This CDR3 comprises 13 residues. CDR3 protein: CASSPRGDYEQYV. CDR3 DNA sequence: TGTGCCAGCAGCCCCCGGGGGGACTACGAGCAGTACGTC.

This clonotype was counted a few times. This chain links TRBV4-3 with TRBJ2-1; possible D gene TRBD2, 5 bases. Per germline, CDR1 LGHNA and CDR2 YSLEER. Trimming shortened V by 1 base and J by 10 bases, and 14 bases separated the two germline ends. The CDR3 runs 14 residues. The CDR3 protein is CASSQGLLVPEQFF. The CDR3 nucleotides read TGCGCCAGCAGCCAAGGGTTACTAGTTCCCGAGCAGTTCTTC.

This chain joins TRBV7-2 and TRBJ1-2; weak D call: TRBD1 (6 bases). The V gene's germline CDR1 is SGHTA and CDR2 FQGNSA. The CDR3 runs to 13 residues. V was cut by 5 bases and J by 8 bases, with 15 bases left in between. CDR3 protein: CASSGQGLEGYTF. CDR3 DNA: TGTGCCAGCAGCGGTCAGGGGCTAGAAGGCTACACCTTC. The whole variable domain, remainder taken from reference TRBV7-2 and TRBJ1-2, is GAGVSQSPSNKVTEKGKDVELRCDPISGHTALYWYRQSLGQGLEFLIYFQGNSAPDKSGLPSDRFSAERTGGSVSTLTIQRTQQEDSAVYLCASSGQGLEGYTFGSGTRLTVV.

This clonotype was recorded many times. This chain uses TRBV5-1 with TRBJ2-1, with 10 bases aligning to TRBD2. The CDR3 totals 17 residues. V lost 3 bases, J lost 4 bases, and 10 bases stayed unmatched. From germline, CDR1 is SGHRS and CDR2 YFSETQ. The CDR3 reads CASSWAPLAGVYNEQFF. The CDR3 coding sequence is TGCGCCAGCAGCTGGGCCCCCCTAGCGGGGGTGTACAATGAGCAGTTCTTC.

This clonotype has just a few counts. This chain connects TRBV18 to TRBJ1-6, with D unclear. Trimming took off 6 bases at V and 7 bases at J, with 16 bases between the two ends. Germline lookup yields CDR1 KGHSH and CDR2 LQKENI. The length of the CDR3 is 15 residues. The CDR3 coding sequence is TGTGCCAGCTCGGGAACGGTGGGTCTGAATTCACCCCTCCACTTT. Its translation: CASSGTVGLNSPLHF. Filled out from reference TRBV18 and TRBJ1-6, the complete variable domain reads NAGVMQNPRHLVRRRGQEARLRCSPMKGHSHVYWYRQLPEEGLKFMVYLQKENIIDESGMPKERFSAEFPKEGPSILRIQQVVRGDSAAYFCASSGTVGLNSPLHFGNGTRLTVT.

Many counts were recorded for this clonotype. This chain joins TRBV4-3 and TRBJ2-7, with 7 bases aligning to TRBD2. In germline, CDR1 is LGHNA, CDR2 YSLEER. CDR3 size: 14 residues. J lost 12 bases, V lost 1 base, and 12 bases had no gene match. CDR3 region: CASSQGLGDYVPYF. CDR3 nucleotides: TGCGCCAGCAGCCAAGGTCTGGGGGACTACGTCCCGTACTTC.

This clonotype has at least ten counts. The V gene is TRBV5-4, the J gene TRBJ2-2; D remains ambiguous. CDR3 length: 14 residues. The ends were cut back, 2 bases at V and 6 bases at J, with 11 bases in the middle. Germline V gene data show CDR1 as SGHNT and CDR2 as YYREEE (reference sequence). CDR3 DNA sequence: TGTGCCAGCAGCTTCACTGGGCAGGCCGGGGAGCTGTTTTTT. As protein: CASSFTGQAGELFF. Full variable domain (missing parts from reference TRBV5-4 and TRBJ2-2): ETGVTQSPTHLIKTRGQQVTLRCSSQSGHNTVSWYQQALGQGPQFIFQYYREEENGRGNFPPRFSGLQFPNYSSELNVNALELDDSALYLCASSFTGQAGELFFGEGSRLTVL.

This clonotype appeared a few times. This chain links TRBV5-6 with TRBJ2-1, with D tentatively TRBD2 (6 bases). The CDR3 length is 11 residues. V dropped 2 bases and J dropped 14 bases, with 11 bases sitting between them. Germline CDR1 SGHDT, CDR2 YYEEEE. The CDR3 reads CASSFGSSKFF. The CDR3 region has the DNA TGTGCCAGCAGCTTCGGGAGCTCTAAGTTCTTC.

This clonotype has more than one count but fewer than ten. The gene calls are TRBV20-1 and TRBJ1-1; D is unresolved. CDR3 length: 12 amino acids. V lost 4 bases and J lost 1, with 7 bases in between. Germline V gene lookup returns CDR1 DFQATT and CDR2 SNEGSKA (reference sequence). CDR3 sequence reads: CSAIRTNTEAFF. DNA for the CDR3: TGCAGTGCTATTCGGACGAACACTGAAGCTTTCTTT.

This clonotype has more than one count but fewer than ten. V usage is TRBV3-1 and J usage is TRBJ2-1; TRBD2 matches 9 bases. The CDR3 consists of 15 residues. CDR1 LGHDT and CDR2 YNNKEL come from the germline V gene (reference sequence). Trimming took 5 bases from V and 8 from J; bases not matched to a gene: 10. The CDR3 coding sequence is TGTGCCAGCAGCTCCCCGGGACTAGCCGGCGATGAGCAGTTCTTC. It is translated as CASSSPGLAGDEQFF.